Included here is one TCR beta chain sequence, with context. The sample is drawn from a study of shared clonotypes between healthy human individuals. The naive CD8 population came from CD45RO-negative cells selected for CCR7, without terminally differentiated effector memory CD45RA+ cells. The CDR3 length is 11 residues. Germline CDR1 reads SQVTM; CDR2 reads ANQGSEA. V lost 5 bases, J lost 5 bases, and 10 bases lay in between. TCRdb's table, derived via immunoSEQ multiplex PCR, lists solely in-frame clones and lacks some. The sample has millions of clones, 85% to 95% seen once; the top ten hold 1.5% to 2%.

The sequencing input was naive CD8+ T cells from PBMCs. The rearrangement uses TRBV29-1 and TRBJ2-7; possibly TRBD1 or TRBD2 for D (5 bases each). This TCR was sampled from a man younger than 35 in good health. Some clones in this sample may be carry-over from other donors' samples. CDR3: CSVLQGHEQYF. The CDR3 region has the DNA TGCAGCGTTCTTCAGGGACACGAGCAGTACTTC.